This TCR beta chain was identified in a study of T cells in Graves' hyperthyroidism and ophthalmopathy. There are 16 residues in the CDR3. V was clipped by 3 bases and J by 0 bases, with 12 bases between them. CDR1 and CDR2 (germline): MNHNS, SASEGT. TCR beta CDR3 region amplification was performed from RNA transcripts. In the first-round RT-PCR of the TCR CDR3, the HTBI primer set was used. TCRdb ran MiXCR on the multiplex PCR reads and lists one entry per CDR3 protein. The sample comprises under 550,000 distinct CDR3 sequences, 15% to 20% of which are singletons, and around 50% rests with the top ten.

Source material: blood. This rearrangement joins TRBV6-1 to TRBJ2-4; D is perhaps TRBD2 (6 bases). The sequence came from a man in his forties or fifties with Graves' ophthalmopathy. The CDR3 loop reads CASSERTNIAKNIQYF. The DNA of the CDR3 is TGTGCCAGCAGTGAGAGGACTAACATAGCCAAAAACATTCAGTACTTC.